The present T cell receptor beta chain was sequenced within a study of long-term antiretroviral therapy in people with HIV. Study details: A decade or so separates the oldest specimens from the later 2015 immediate-ART recommendation.

At least one PBMC sample before ART and at least two after were required. Treatment for every participant with HIV took place in the United States. As to this clone: Its antigen is as yet unknown.

V was clipped by 5 bases and J by 4 bases, with 12 bases between them. The CDR3 is 15 residues long. Germline-derived CDR1 and CDR2 are PRHDT and FYEKMQ (reference sequence). Running of the v3.0 immunoSEQ assay took place at survey level. Repertoires were generated with immunoSEQ multiplex PCR, while TCRdb's copy carries only in-frame clones and drops some. The sample carries roughly 35,000 clones, almost 85% recorded once. Study-wide results and limits: Controls had broader CDR3 length ranges than HIV repertoires did.

The source of this sequence is a man in his late teens or twenties with HIV. V and J are TRBV13 and TRBJ2-6; TRBD1 is a possible D gene (5 bases). The sample consisted of unsorted PBMCs, taken about 3.4 years after starting antiretroviral therapy. CDR3 DNA: TGTGCCAGCAGCGGCAGGGTTAGAGGGGCCAACGTCCTGACTTTC. Residues: CASSGRVRGANVLTF. Full variable domain (missing parts from reference TRBV13 and TRBJ2-6): AAGVIQSPRHLIKEKRETATLKCYPIPRHDTVYWYQQGPGQDPQFLISFYEKMQSDKGSIPDRFSAQQFSDYHSELNMSSLELGDSALYFCASSGRVRGANVLTFGAGSRLTVL.